The rows below give T cell receptor beta chains drawn from one sample of a study of blood T cell repertoires in COVID-19. TCRdb's copy holds only in-frame clones and misses some; the assay was immunoSEQ multiplex PCR. The table includes more than 200,000 clones, about 89% detected once. Material for sequencing was PBMCs or T cells enriched from blood (not recorded which). The receptors here all came from a woman aged 30 to 39 who had recovered from COVID-19. Each CDR3 is given with its conserved first and last residue. The order of the fields is J gene, V gene, D gene, clone size, CDR3 protein, CDR3 DNA. A D gene is named only where the DNA matches it firmly. The size field is filled for only some rows; it gives once, few, many or a size class.

J: TRBJ1-2; V: TRBV28; D: TRBD1; size: -; CDR3: CASRGGQVFIYGYTF; DNA: TGTGCCAGCAGGGGGGGACAGGTATTCATCTATGGCTACACCTTC
J: TRBJ2-7; V: TRBV20-1; D: TRBD1; size: -; CDR3: CSASGQGFYEQYF; DNA: TGCAGTGCTAGTGGACAGGGTTTCTACGAGCAGTACTTC
J: TRBJ1-2; V: TRBV20-1; D: TRBD1; size: -; CDR3: CSASRQGGRGYTF; DNA: TGCAGTGCTAGTAGACAGGGCGGACGCGGCTACACCTTC
J: TRBJ2-7; V: TRBV24-1; D: TRBD1; size: -; CDR3: CATSGTGQGTYEQYF; DNA: TGTGCCACCAGTGGAACGGGACAGGGGACCTACGAGCAGTACTTC
J: TRBJ2-3; V: TRBV4-2; D: -; size: -; CDR3: CASSQDSRTDTQYF; DNA: TGTGCCAGCAGCCAAGATAGCCGAACAGATACGCAGTATTTT
J: TRBJ2-2; V: TRBV24-1; D: TRBD2; size: -; CDR3: CATSDYRGGLNTGELFF; DNA: TGTGCCACCAGTGATTATCGCGGGGGGCTAAACACCGGGGAGCTGTTTTTT
J: TRBJ2-2; V: TRBV5-6; D: -; size: -; CDR3: CASRQRGRLNTGELFF; DNA: TGTGCCAGCAGACAAAGGGGCAGATTGAACACCGGGGAGCTGTTTTTT
J: TRBJ2-5; V: TRBV14; D: -; size: -; CDR3: CASSQGGNQETQYF; DNA: TGTGCCAGCAGCCAAGGAGGGAACCAAGAGACCCAGTACTTC
J: TRBJ2-1; V: TRBV6-2/TRBV6-3; D: -; size: -; CDR3: CASSGPFAGFLGNEQFF; DNA: TGTGCCAGCAGTGGTCCCTTTGCGGGATTTTTGGGGAATGAGCAGTTCTTC
J: TRBJ1-2; V: TRBV5-4; D: TRBD1; size: -; CDR3: CASSVGQGPNYGYTF; DNA: TGTGCCAGCAGCGTAGGACAGGGCCCTAACTATGGCTACACCTTC
J: TRBJ2-7; V: TRBV28; D: -; size: few; CDR3: CASSLGQGGSYEQYF; DNA: TGTGCCAGCAGTTTAGGCCAGGGGGGCTCCTACGAGCAGTACTTC
J: TRBJ1-1; V: TRBV28; D: -; size: few; CDR3: CASSLSPTVNTEAFF; DNA: TGTGCCAGCAGTTTGTCACCGACAGTGAACACTGAAGCTTTCTTT
J: TRBJ2-3; V: TRBV7-2; D: -; size: -; CDR3: CASSSGFGADTQYF; DNA: TGTGCCAGCAGCTCGGGATTCGGGGCAGATACGCAGTATTTT
J: TRBJ2-3; V: TRBV28; D: TRBD1; size: -; CDR3: CASSPGQGGVDTQYF; DNA: TGTGCCAGCAGCCCGGGACAGGGGGGCGTAGATACGCAGTATTTT
J: TRBJ2-1; V: TRBV6-5; D: -; size: once; CDR3: CASRSLRGRHNEQFF; DNA: TGTGCCAGCAGGAGCCTCAGAGGGCGGCACAATGAGCAGTTCTTC
J: TRBJ2-5; V: TRBV5-1; D: -; size: -; CDR3: CASSVGTTETQYF; DNA: TGCGCCAGCAGCGTCGGGACAACGGAGACCCAGTACTTC
J: TRBJ1-4; V: TRBV28; D: -; size: -; CDR3: CASSFTQGSVNEKLFF; DNA: TGTGCCAGCAGTTTCACCCAGGGTTCTGTGAATGAAAAACTGTTTTTT
J: TRBJ2-1; V: TRBV5-8; D: -; size: once; CDR3: CASSLRDEQFF; DNA: TGTGCCAGCAGCTTACGGGATGAGCAGTTCTTC
J: TRBJ1-4; V: TRBV11-2; D: TRBD1; size: -; CDR3: CASSMTGNKGEKLFF; DNA: TGTGCCAGCAGCATGACAGGGAATAAAGGTGAAAAACTGTTTTTT
J: TRBJ2-3; V: TRBV2; D: -; size: -; CDR3: CASSDRGVITDTQYF; DNA: TGTGCCAGCAGTGACAGGGGCGTTATCACAGATACGCAGTATTTT
J: TRBJ1-2; V: TRBV28; D: -; size: -; CDR3: CASSIPGPAYGYTF; DNA: TGTGCCAGCAGCATCCCTGGGCCGGCGTATGGCTACACCTTC
J: TRBJ1-3; V: TRBV2; D: TRBD1; size: -; CDR3: CASSLQGRNTIYF; DNA: TGTGCCAGCAGTCTACAGGGGCGAAACACCATATATTTT
J: TRBJ1-1; V: TRBV18; D: -; size: -; CDR3: CASSPFIGDSNTEAFF; DNA: TGTGCCAGCTCACCGTTTATAGGGGACTCGAACACTGAAGCTTTCTTT
J: TRBJ1-1; V: TRBV19; D: -; size: -; CDR3: CASSIVGRWTEAFF; DNA: TGTGCCAGTAGTATAGTTGGGCGATGGACTGAAGCTTTCTTT
J: TRBJ1-3; V: TRBV30; D: TRBD1; size: -; CDR3: CAWDRGAGNTIYF; DNA: TGTGCCTGGGACAGGGGCGCTGGAAACACCATATATTTT
J: TRBJ2-5; V: TRBV5-5; D: -; size: -; CDR3: CASSPGTHQETQYF; DNA: TGTGCCAGCAGCCCCGGGACTCACCAAGAGACCCAGTACTTC
J: TRBJ1-5; V: TRBV19; D: -; size: -; CDR3: CASRNSRVAGQPQHF; DNA: TGTGCCAGTCGTAACTCCAGGGTCGCCGGTCAGCCCCAGCATTTT
J: TRBJ2-1; V: TRBV24-1; D: -; size: -; CDR3: CATSDLGQFRNEQFF; DNA: TGTGCCACCAGTGATTTGGGACAATTTAGAAATGAGCAGTTCTTC
J: TRBJ1-3; V: TRBV11-2; D: -; size: -; CDR3: CATGQSSGNTIYF; DNA: TGTGCCACCGGACAGAGCTCTGGAAACACCATATATTTT
J: TRBJ2-2; V: TRBV7-2; D: -; size: -; CDR3: CASSFRKGDTGELFF; DNA: TGTGCCAGCAGCTTCCGAAAGGGGGACACCGGGGAGCTGTTTTTT
J: TRBJ1-1; V: TRBV27; D: -; size: -; CDR3: CASWGGSLSEAFF; DNA: TGTGCCAGCTGGGGGGGATCTTTGTCTGAAGCTTTCTTT
J: TRBJ1-5; V: TRBV28; D: -; size: many; CDR3: CASSRLVGNQPQHF; DNA: TGTGCCAGCAGTCGTCTAGTGGGCAATCAGCCCCAGCATTTT
J: TRBJ1-1; V: TRBV7-9; D: -; size: -; CDR3: CASSLGEGNTEAFF; DNA: TGTGCCAGCAGCCTAGGGGAGGGGAACACTGAAGCTTTCTTT
J: TRBJ1-2; V: TRBV5-1; D: TRBD1; size: once; CDR3: CASSLDTGGAGYGYTF; DNA: TGCGCCAGCAGCTTGGATACAGGGGGCGCTGGCTATGGCTACACCTTC
J: TRBJ1-5; V: TRBV19; D: TRBD1; size: -; CDR3: CASSRGQGFNQPQHF; DNA: TGTGCCAGTAGTAGGGGACAGGGGTTCAATCAGCCCCAGCATTTT
J: TRBJ1-2; V: TRBV5-8; D: -; size: -; CDR3: CASSLQGFFGNGYTF; DNA: TGTGCCAGCAGCTTGCAGGGGTTTTTTGGTAATGGCTACACCTTC
J: TRBJ2-3; V: TRBV28; D: TRBD2; size: -; CDR3: CASSPGRRRGTDTQYF; DNA: TGTGCCAGCAGCCCCGGGAGGCGGCGCGGCACAGATACGCAGTATTTT
J: TRBJ2-7; V: TRBV14; D: -; size: -; CDR3: CASSPGHPAYF; DNA: TGTGCCAGCAGCCCCGGACACCCCGCATACTTC
J: TRBJ2-7; V: TRBV18; D: -; size: once; CDR3: CASSPDTGYEQYF; DNA: TGTGCCAGCTCACCGGATACAGGGTACGAGCAGTACTTC
J: TRBJ1-2; V: TRBV5-1; D: TRBD1; size: -; CDR3: CASSLGQGRNYGYTF; DNA: TGCGCCAGCAGCCTGGGACAGGGTAGAAACTATGGCTACACCTTC
J: TRBJ1-2; V: TRBV28; D: -; size: once; CDR3: CASSLAAAAGYTF; DNA: TGTGCCAGCAGTTTAGCGGCCGCGGCTGGCTACACCTTC
J: TRBJ1-2; V: TRBV27; D: TRBD1; size: -; CDR3: CASSSSQGFYGYTF; DNA: TGTGCCAGCAGCTCCTCACAGGGGTTCTATGGCTACACCTTC
J: TRBJ2-1; V: TRBV28; D: -; size: -; CDR3: CASSQRDRRNEQFF; DNA: TGTGCCAGCAGTCAGCGTGACCGAAGAAATGAGCAGTTCTTC
J: TRBJ1-4; V: TRBV19; D: TRBD1; size: once; CDR3: CASCDRVGEKLFF; DNA: TGTGCCAGTTGTGACAGGGTAGGAGAAAAACTGTTTTTT
J: TRBJ2-3; V: TRBV3-1/TRBV3-2; D: -; size: -; CDR3: CASSQERDPGTGPIDTQYF; DNA: TGTGCCAGCAGCCAAGAAAGGGATCCCGGGACTGGCCCTATAGATACGCAGTATTTT
J: TRBJ2-1; V: TRBV7-2; D: -; size: -; CDR3: CASSLAQGSYNEQFF; DNA: TGTGCCAGCAGCTTAGCCCAGGGGTCCTACAATGAGCAGTTCTTC
J: TRBJ1-2; V: TRBV7-2; D: -; size: -; CDR3: CASSLLSQGLGGYTF; DNA: TGTGCCAGCAGCTTACTTTCGCAGGGCCTGGGTGGCTACACCTTC
J: TRBJ1-1; V: TRBV5-1; D: -; size: -; CDR3: CASSQQGLNTEAFF; DNA: TGCGCCAGCAGCCAGCAGGGTTTGAACACTGAAGCTTTCTTT
J: TRBJ2-1; V: TRBV7-2; D: -; size: -; CDR3: CASSFSGANNEQFF; DNA: TGTGCCAGCAGCTTTTCCGGAGCAAACAATGAGCAGTTCTTC
J: TRBJ1-1; V: TRBV12-3/TRBV12-4; D: -; size: -; CDR3: CASSSGGERAFF; DNA: TGTGCCAGCAGCTCGGGAGGGGAGAGAGCTTTCTTT
J: TRBJ1-1; V: TRBV15; D: -; size: -; CDR3: CATSWGVVRGTEAFF; DNA: TGTGCCACCAGCTGGGGGGTGGTAAGGGGCACTGAAGCTTTCTTT
J: TRBJ1-5; V: TRBV24-1; D: -; size: -; CDR3: CATSDPRGQPQHF; DNA: TGTGCCACCAGTGATCCTAGGGGCCAGCCCCAGCATTTT
J: TRBJ2-7; V: TRBV4-2; D: TRBD2; size: -; CDR3: CASSQDSSGRSYEQYF; DNA: TGTGCCAGCAGCCAAGATTCTAGCGGTAGATCCTACGAGCAGTACTTC
J: TRBJ1-4; V: TRBV5-4; D: TRBD1; size: once; CDR3: CASSSGDGQGEKLFF; DNA: TGTGCCAGCAGCTCGGGGGACGGACAGGGGGAAAAACTGTTTTTT
J: TRBJ1-5; V: TRBV19; D: -; size: -; CDR3: CASSLIVYSNQPQHF; DNA: TGTGCCAGTAGTTTGATAGTCTATAGCAATCAGCCCCAGCATTTT